This T cell receptor (beta chain) comes out of a study of cytotoxic CD8 clonotypes in ibrutinib-treated CLL. This clone has only a few counts. The CDR3 covers 13 residues. The ends were cut back, 4 bases at V and 6 bases at J, with 10 bases in the middle. Germline CDR1 reads MNHNY; CDR2 reads SVGAGI (reference sequence). PBMCs that had been cryopreserved were the source of approximately 2 micrograms of genomic DNA for TCR beta libraries. The repertoire was sequenced with immunoSEQ multiplex PCR; TCRdb's copy has only in-frame clones and lacks some. In the table there are about 300,000 clones, 67% of which are singletons.

This TCR derives from a human donor with chronic lymphocytic leukemia. The chain uses TRBV6-6 and TRBJ1-5; D uncertain. The sample in question was PBMCs, obtained after 36 months of ibrutinib treatment. The CDR3 DNA follows: TGTGCCAGCAGTTCTAAAGGCTCTCAGCCCCAGCATTTT. It codes for CASSSKGSQPQHF.